This T cell receptor (beta chain) emerged from a study of post-analysis software for immune sequencing data. The wider study: Relapsing-remitting, secondary progressive and progressive-relapsing multiple sclerosis courses were included. Study-level results: Higher frequency in patients than in controls was seen for roughly five TRBV segments, with TRBV5-6, TRBV5-1 and TRBV20-1 among them. Normalized Chao1 diversity in multiple sclerosis patients fell significantly below that of controls.

Only a few counts were recorded for this clonotype. What it binds is unknown. Libraries were made from TCR beta cDNA, and they carried unique molecular identifiers. T cells numbering roughly 0.95 to 11 million gave rise to roughly 550,000 cDNA molecules. A single record per CDR3 protein comes from TCRdb applying MiXCR to the PCR reads. Seen here are almost 700,000 distinct CDR3 sequences, 59% observed once, and the top ten hold about 11%. Germline V lookup: CDR1 SGHKS, CDR2 YYEKEE (reference sequence). There are 16 residues in the CDR3. The V segment lost 2 bases and the J segment 4 bases; nucleotides outside the gene matches: 5.

This receptor was obtained from a girl aged 2 to 9 with multiple sclerosis. The genes are TRBV5-5 and TRBJ2-1; 11 bases line up with TRBD2. The material sequenced was blood. The CDR3 DNA reads as TGTGCCAGCAGCTTACTAGCGGGGGTCGTTTACAATGAGCAGTTCTTC. It yields the protein CASSLLAGVVYNEQFF.